This is a list of T cell receptor beta chains from one sample in a study of OX40 agonist ivuxolimab in advanced cancers. Clones were sequenced by immunoSEQ multiplex PCR, and TCRdb holds only the in-frame ones, with some missing. The sample consists of 95,000 to 150,000 clones, around 93% of them appearing once. Sequencing was performed on CD4+ or CD8+ T cells sorted from blood, taken in a trial of the OX40 agonist ivuxolimab. These receptors all come from an adult with an advanced solid tumor such as melanoma, head and neck, liver or kidney cancer. Each CDR3 is given with its conserved first and last residue. Each record gives: D gene, V gene, clone size, J gene, CDR3 protein, CDR3 DNA. D genes are given only for firm matches. Some rows mark clone size as missing; the rest say once, few, many or name a class of expanded clone.

D: .
V: TRBV27
size: .
J: TRBJ2-7
CDR3: CASSLRGGHEQYF
DNA: TGTGCCAGCAGTTTGCGGGGCGGACACGAGCAGTACTTC

D: TRBD1
V: TRBV28
size: .
J: TRBJ1-4
CDR3: CASSPRGGLGEKLFF
DNA: TGTGCCAGCAGCCCTCGAGGGGGCCTTGGGGAAAAACTGTTTTTT

D: .
V: TRBV6-5
size: .
J: TRBJ2-1
CDR3: CASSSQKNNEQFF
DNA: TGTGCCAGCAGTTCCCAGAAAAATAATGAGCAGTTCTTC

D: .
V: TRBV7-2
size: .
J: TRBJ2-1
CDR3: CASSVTRTYNEQFF
DNA: TGTGCCAGCAGCGTCACTAGAACCTACAATGAGCAGTTCTTC

D: .
V: TRBV9
size: .
J: TRBJ2-7
CDR3: CASSNPLTEQYF
DNA: TGTGCCAGCAGTAACCCCCTCACCGAGCAGTACTTC

D: TRBD1
V: TRBV29-1
size: few
J: TRBJ1-1
CDR3: CSVTGGRDTEAFF
DNA: TGCAGCGTGACAGGGGGGAGGGACACTGAAGCTTTCTTT

D: TRBD1
V: TRBV6-5
size: .
J: TRBJ2-7
CDR3: CASSKDRARYEQYF
DNA: TGTGCCAGCAGTAAGGACAGGGCGAGGTACGAGCAGTACTTC

D: TRBD1
V: TRBV18
size: .
J: TRBJ2-1
CDR3: CASSQDRGHYNEQFF
DNA: TGTGCCAGCTCACAAGACAGGGGGCATTACAATGAGCAGTTCTTC

D: .
V: TRBV19
size: once
J: TRBJ1-1
CDR3: CASSIAGPRNTEAFF
DNA: TGTGCCAGTAGTATAGCGGGACCTAGGAACACTGAAGCTTTCTTT

D: TRBD1
V: TRBV19
size: .
J: TRBJ2-5
CDR3: CASSRDRDQETQYF
DNA: TGTGCCAGTAGTCGGGACAGGGACCAAGAGACCCAGTACTTC

D: TRBD1
V: TRBV28
size: .
J: TRBJ1-1
CDR3: CASLLQGSATEAFF
DNA: TGTGCCAGTTTGTTACAGGGGTCGGCCACTGAAGCTTTCTTT

D: .
V: TRBV28
size: .
J: TRBJ2-3
CDR3: CASRVYWGTPTGTDTQYF
DNA: TGTGCCAGCAGAGTTTACTGGGGGACGCCGACAGGCACAGATACGCAGTATTTT

D: TRBD1
V: TRBV7-9
size: .
J: TRBJ2-5
CDR3: CASSPGDRGQETQYF
DNA: TGTGCCAGCAGCCCGGGGGACAGGGGCCAAGAGACCCAGTACTTC

D: .
V: TRBV28
size: .
J: TRBJ1-5
CDR3: CASRSVGPQHF
DNA: TGTGCCAGCAGGTCTGTAGGGCCCCAGCATTTT

D: .
V: TRBV7-2
size: .
J: TRBJ2-2
CDR3: CASSPGQNTGELFF
DNA: TGTGCCAGCAGCCCGGGACAGAACACCGGGGAGCTGTTTTTT

D: .
V: TRBV9
size: .
J: TRBJ2-7
CDR3: CASSPRRGAGEQYF
DNA: TGTGCCAGCAGCCCCCGGAGGGGGGCGGGAGAGCAGTACTTC